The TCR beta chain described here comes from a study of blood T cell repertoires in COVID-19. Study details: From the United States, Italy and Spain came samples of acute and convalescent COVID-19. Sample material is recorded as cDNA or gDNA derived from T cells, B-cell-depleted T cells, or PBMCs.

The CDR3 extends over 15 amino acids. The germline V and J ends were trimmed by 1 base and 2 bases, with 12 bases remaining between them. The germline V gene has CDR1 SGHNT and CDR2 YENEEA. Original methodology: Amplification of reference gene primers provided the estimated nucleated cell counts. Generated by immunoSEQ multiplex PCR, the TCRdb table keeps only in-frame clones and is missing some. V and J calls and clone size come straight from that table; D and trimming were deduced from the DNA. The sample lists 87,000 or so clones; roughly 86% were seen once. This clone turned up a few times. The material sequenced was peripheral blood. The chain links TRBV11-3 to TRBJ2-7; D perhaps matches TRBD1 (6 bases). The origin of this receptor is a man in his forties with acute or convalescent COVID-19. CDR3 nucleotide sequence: TGTGCCAGCAGCTTAGGTTCGGGACACACCTACGAGCAGTACTTC. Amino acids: CASSLGSGHTYEQYF.